This entry lists 21 T cell receptor beta chains sequenced from one sample in a study of T cell changes during pregnancy in multiple sclerosis. Produced via immunoSEQ multiplex PCR; TCRdb's table is partial and in-frame only. The sample lists tens of thousands of clones, 92% occurring once. The sample was peripheral blood, taken before pregnancy. The receptors originated from a female donor with multiple sclerosis, enrolled in a pregnancy study.

The rearrangement links TRBV5-1 to TRBJ2-2, with a tentative D call TRBD2 (6 bases). This CDR3 spans 14 amino acids. In germline, CDR1 is SGHRS, CDR2 YFSETQ. Trimming took 3 bases from V and 4 from J, leaving 10 bases between them. CDR3 nucleotide sequence: TGCGCCAGCAGCTGGGGGACTGCCACCGGGGAGCTGTTTTTT. Protein product: CASSWGTATGELFF.

This clone was recorded a few times. The chain links TRBV19 to TRBJ2-2; 14 bases match TRBD2. The CDR3 is made up of 15 amino acids. V shed 6 bases, J shed 13 bases, and the junction held 10 bases outside the gene matches. The V gene's germline CDR1 is LNHDA and CDR2 SQIVND (reference sequence). The DNA of the CDR3 is TGTGCCAGTAGGCAGGGACTAGCGGGAGTCTCGGTGCTGTTTTTT. Translation gives CASRQGLAGVSVLFF.

CDR3 region: CASSEVGDGGYTF. Here the CDR3 DNA reads TGTGCCAGCAGTGAAGTCGGAGACGGGGGCTACACCTTC. The chain carries TRBV6-1 and TRBJ1-2; no clear D. CDR1 is MNHNS and CDR2 is SASEGT in the germline V gene. This CDR3 is built from 13 residues. V lost 1 base, J lost 8 bases, and 11 bases lay in between.

The table lists this clone with a count of one. The chain recombines TRBV2 with TRBJ1-1; TRBD1 is a possible D gene (5 bases). V lost 3 bases, J lost 4 bases, and 15 bases lay in between. The CDR3 has 15 residues. CDR1 SNHLY and CDR2 FYNNEI come from the germline V gene. The CDR3 is CASSEARGVSTEAFF. The CDR3 bases are TGTGCCAGCAGTGAGGCCCGGGGGGTTAGCACTGAAGCTTTCTTT.

V gene TRBV7-8 combines with J gene TRBJ2-1; 10 bases are a match to TRBD2. The germline gives CDR1 SGHVS, CDR2 FQNEAQ. There are 14 residues in the CDR3. J was trimmed by 7 bases and V by 5 bases; bases with no gene match: 5. In DNA, the CDR3 is TGTGCCAGCAGCCTTAGGACTAGCGGAAATGAGCAGTTCTTC. As protein: CASSLRTSGNEQFF.

This sequence joins TRBV30 and TRBJ2-3, with 8 bases matching TRBD2. Germline V CDR1 and CDR2: GTSNPN, SVGIG (reference sequence). CDR3 length: 17 amino acids. The junction had 14 bases not matched to a gene; V was cut back by 3 bases and J by 3 bases. This CDR3 reads CAWSYPWASGRTDTQYF. The CDR3 DNA is TGTGCCTGGAGCTACCCCTGGGCGAGCGGGAGAACAGATACGCAGTATTTT.

V and J are TRBV5-1 and TRBJ2-5; 13 nucleotides line up with TRBD2. The ends lost 4 bases at V and 1 base at J; junction bases unmatched: 4. The CDR3 extends over 16 amino acids. Germline V gene data show CDR1 as SGHRS and CDR2 as YFSETQ. CDR3 residues: CASSGTSGRAQETQYF. DNA for the CDR3: TGCGCCAGCAGCGGTACTAGCGGGAGGGCCCAAGAGACCCAGTACTTC.

The chain uses TRBV2 and TRBJ2-2; 9 bases align to TRBD1. The CDR3 is 14 amino acids. Per germline, CDR1 SNHLY and CDR2 FYNNEI. V lost 7 bases and J lost 6; bases outside the gene matches: 6. In nucleotides, the CDR3 is TGTGCCAGCACTTTGGGACAGGGTGCCGGGGAGCTGTTTTTT. Its protein is CASTLGQGAGELFF.

The rearrangement links TRBV7-8 to TRBJ2-5; 10 nucleotides line up with TRBD1. This CDR3 is built from 14 residues. The germline CDR1 and CDR2 sequences are SGHVS and FQNEAQ. With V trimmed by 5 bases and J by 7 bases, 7 bases remained unmatched. This chain's CDR3 is CASSTGQGVVTQYF. CDR3 DNA: TGTGCCAGCAGCACAGGACAGGGGGTGGTGACCCAGTACTTC.

The chain combines TRBV6-6 with TRBJ1-1; TRBD1 agrees at 7 bases. Germline V gives CDR1 MNHNY, CDR2 SVGAGI (reference sequence). J gave up 5 bases and V 2 bases, and 5 bases lay outside the gene matches. There are 14 residues in the CDR3. The chain's CDR3 is CASSYGTAKTEAFF. CDR3 nucleotides: TGTGCCAGCAGTTACGGGACAGCAAAAACTGAAGCTTTCTTT.

The V and J genes are TRBV18 and TRBJ1-5; D possibly corresponds to TRBD1 (6 bases). There are 14 residues in the CDR3. V gave up 2 bases and J gave up 5 bases, with 10 bases separating them. The germline V gene encodes CDR1 KGHSH and CDR2 LQKENI. DNA of the CDR3: TGTGCCAGCTCACCAGGGGGCTTTGATCAGCCCCAGCATTTT. Translated, it gives CASSPGGFDQPQHF. Using reference TRBV18 and TRBJ1-5 for the parts outside the CDR3, the full variable domain is NAGVMQNPRHLVRRRGQEARLRCSPMKGHSHVYWYRQLPEEGLKFMVYLQKENIIDESGMPKERFSAEFPKEGPSILRIQQVVRGDSAAYFCASSPGGFDQPQHFGDGTRLSIL.

The chain's CDR3 is CASSLAAAGLRETQYF. DNA of the CDR3: TGCGCCAGCAGCTTGGCCGCGGCAGGACTAAGGGAGACCCAGTACTTC. The chain has TRBV5-1 and TRBJ2-5, with D perhaps TRBD2 (6 bases). Trimming cost V 0 bases and J 5 bases, with 17 bases left between them. The CDR3 sequence is 16 residues long. Germline lookup yields CDR1 SGHRS and CDR2 YFSETQ.

This clone was seen just once. V usage is TRBV18 and J usage is TRBJ2-3; possible D gene TRBD1, 5 bases. Germline V gene data show CDR1 as KGHSH and CDR2 as LQKENI. The CDR3 length is 12 residues. V shed 2 bases and J shed 6 bases, with 6 bases lying between them. The CDR3, as DNA: TGTGCCAGCTCACCAGCAGGGGATACGCAGTATTTT. It yields the protein CASSPAGDTQYF. The full variable domain, its missing parts supplied by reference TRBV18 and TRBJ2-3, is NAGVMQNPRHLVRRRGQEARLRCSPMKGHSHVYWYRQLPEEGLKFMVYLQKENIIDESGMPKERFSAEFPKEGPSILRIQQVVRGDSAAYFCASSPAGDTQYFGPGTRLTVL.

This chain uses TRBV28 with TRBJ1-5; 8 positions agree with TRBD1. The length of the CDR3 is 14 residues. Germline V lookup: CDR1 MDHEN, CDR2 SYDVKM. V trimming: 8 bases; J trimming: 2 bases; junction bases outside the gene matches: 5. The chain's CDR3 is CASVPGGGNQPQHF. CDR3 bases: TGTGCCAGCGTCCCAGGGGGCGGCAATCAGCCCCAGCATTTT.

The chain employs TRBV19 and TRBJ1-1; D is unclear. Looked up from germline, CDR1 is LNHDA and CDR2 is SQIVND (reference sequence). With 5 bases removed from V and 4 bases from J, the gap between germline ends came to 14 bases. The CDR3 length is 14 residues. Here the CDR3 DNA reads TGTGCCAGTAGTTTCCGACGCTCAGGCACTGAAGCTTTCTTT. It yields the protein CASSFRRSGTEAFF.

The rearrangement joins TRBV7-9 to TRBJ2-7; TRBD1 is a possible D gene (6 bases). V dropped 5 bases and J dropped 2 bases, with 10 bases sitting between them. The CDR3 contains 13 residues. Germline CDR1 reads SEHNR; CDR2 reads FQNEAQ (reference sequence). CDR3 residues: CASSRTDPYEQYF. As DNA, the CDR3 is TGTGCCAGCAGCCGGACAGACCCCTACGAGCAGTACTTC.

This clone is a singleton in its sample. This chain connects TRBV6-5 to TRBJ2-6, with D possibly being TRBD2 (5 bases). With 5 bases removed from V and 5 bases from J, the gap between germline ends came to 13 bases. This CDR3 region has 15 residues. Germline CDR1 reads MNHEY; CDR2 reads SVGAGI. This chain's CDR3 is CASSPRTPRANVLTF. The CDR3 bases are TGTGCCAGCAGTCCGCGGACTCCTCGGGCCAACGTCCTGACTTTC.

Only one count was recorded for this clone. The chain carries TRBV7-2 and TRBJ1-1, with D maybe TRBD1 (6 bases). The CDR3 extends over 15 amino acids. The V and J ends lost 5 bases and 4 bases respectively, with 17 bases between them. Looked up from germline, CDR1 is SGHTA and CDR2 is FQGNSA. The CDR3 sequence: CASSPMGAGGTEAFF. The CDR3 coding sequence is TGTGCCAGCAGCCCAATGGGGGCGGGGGGCACTGAAGCTTTCTTT.

V and J are TRBV7-9 and TRBJ1-5; 7 nucleotides line up with TRBD1. The CDR3 has 14 residues. The germline V gene encodes CDR1 SEHNR and CDR2 FQNEAQ (reference sequence). Unmatched junction bases numbered 7, after V lost 4 bases and J lost 7 bases. CDR3 amino acids: CASSSTGLGQPQHF. The CDR3 DNA sequence: TGTGCCAGCAGCTCGACAGGGTTGGGACAGCCCCAGCATTTT.

This chain connects TRBV7-8 to TRBJ1-1; possibly TRBD1 for D (6 bases). Germline CDR1 reads SGHVS; CDR2 reads FQNEAQ. The V end lost 1 base, the J end lost 4 bases, and 19 bases lay between the germline ends. There are 17 residues in the CDR3. CDR3 loop: CASSLGSTRGGGTEAFF. The CDR3 DNA is TGTGCCAGCAGCTTAGGGAGTACTAGAGGGGGTGGCACTGAAGCTTTCTTT.

The chain has TRBV7-8 and TRBJ1-1; no firm D call. Trimming stripped 8 bases from V and 1 base from J, with 5 bases between. CDR3 length equals 11 residues. The germline gives CDR1 SGHVS, CDR2 FQNEAQ. The CDR3 DNA sequence: TGTGCCAGCGGTAGGAACACTGAAGCTTTCTTT. Its translation is CASGRNTEAFF. Full variable domain (remainder filled in from reference TRBV7-8 and TRBJ1-1): GAGVSQSPRYKVAKRGQDVALRCDPISGHVSLFWYQQALGQGPEFLTYFQNEAQLDKSGLPSDRFFAERPEGSVSTLKIQRTQQEDSAVYLCASGRNTEAFFGQGTRLTVV.